A selection of T cell receptor beta chains follows, all from one sample in a study of T cell therapy after organ transplantation. For these TCRs, the target antigens are not known. Assay used: immunoSEQ multiplex PCR; TCRdb lists only in-frame clones, some missing. The repertoire holds about 48,000 clones, with approximately 94% as singletons. The sample consisted of CD8+ T cells from blood, taken before autologous CMV-specific T cell therapy. The receptors shown here come from a human patient who had received a solid organ transplant and had CMV disease. Each CDR3 is given with its conserved first and last residue. A D gene is named only where the DNA matches it firmly. The size of a clone is reported for some rows only, either as once, few or many, or as a class for expanded clones.

>TRBD1|TRBJ2-3|TRBV7-6|.|15
CASSRGTGMADTQYF
TGTGCCAGCAGCCGGGGGACAGGGATGGCAGATACGCAGTATTTT
>.|TRBJ2-2|TRBV5-8|.|16
CASSDRDGVNTGELFF
TGTGCCAGCAGTGACCGGGACGGGGTGAACACCGGGGAGCTGTTTTTT
>.|TRBJ2-2|TRBV25-1|.|14
CASSDSSGTGELFF
TGTGCCAGCAGTGACAGTTCGGGCACCGGGGAGCTGTTTTTT
>.|TRBJ1-2|TRBV9|once|11
CASSGPDNYTF
TGTGCCAGCAGCGGACCGGACAACTACACCTTC
>.|TRBJ2-1|TRBV6-5|.|11
CASSILDEQFF
TGTGCCAGCAGTATATTAGATGAGCAGTTCTTC
>TRBD1|TRBJ2-3|TRBV4-1|.|16
CASSQRTGQPTNTQYF
TGCGCCAGCAGCCAGAGGACAGGACAACCCACCAATACGCAGTATTTT
>.|TRBJ2-7|TRBV5-1|.|14
CASSLGGHNYEQYF
TGCGCCAGCAGCTTGGGGGGGCACAACTACGAGCAGTACTTC
>.|TRBJ2-7|TRBV18|once|14
CASLRSGKLDEQYF
TGTGCCAGCCTTCGGAGTGGAAAGCTCGACGAGCAGTACTTC
>.|TRBJ2-7|TRBV27|.|16
CASSLSPTGSSYEQYF
TGTGCCAGCAGTTTATCGCCGACAGGCAGCTCCTACGAGCAGTACTTC
>TRBD1|TRBJ2-7|TRBV29-1|.|12
CSVRGQGYEQYF
TGCAGCGTTCGAGGACAGGGGTACGAGCAGTACTTC
>.|TRBJ1-2|TRBV7-9|.|14
CASSPVEGNYGYTF
TGTGCCAGCAGCCCAGTGGAGGGAAACTATGGCTACACCTTC
>.|TRBJ2-1|TRBV4-1|.|14
CASSHQKLYNEQFF
TGCGCCAGCAGCCACCAAAAACTGTACAATGAGCAGTTCTTC
>.|TRBJ2-2|TRBV7-8|.|15
CASRHSQGNTGELFF
TGTGCCAGCAGACATTCTCAGGGAAACACCGGGGAGCTGTTTTTT
>.|TRBJ2-3|TRBV7-9|once|15
CASRGFGEPTDTQYF
TGTGCCAGCAGGGGATTCGGGGAGCCCACAGATACGCAGTATTTT
>.|TRBJ2-3|TRBV4-1|.|16
CASSQLLAPEVDTQYF
TGCGCCAGCAGCCAACTTCTAGCGCCCGAGGTAGATACGCAGTATTTT
>TRBD2|TRBJ2-7|TRBV9|.|15
CASSAGGTSGYEQYF
TGTGCCAGCAGCGCCGGTGGGACTAGCGGATACGAGCAGTACTTC
>TRBD2|TRBJ2-1|TRBV7-6|once|16
CASSLEWTSAYNEQFF
TGTGCCAGCAGCTTAGAGTGGACTAGCGCCTACAATGAGCAGTTCTTC
>TRBD2|TRBJ2-2|TRBV27|.|15
CASTQRGRFTGELFF
TGTGCCAGCACCCAACGCGGGAGGTTCACCGGGGAGCTGTTTTTT
>TRBD1|TRBJ2-5|TRBV11-2|.|16
CASSARDRAVQETQYF
TGTGCCAGCAGCGCCCGGGACAGAGCCGTCCAAGAGACCCAGTACTTC
>.|TRBJ2-1|TRBV29-1|.|12
CSAAGLGNEQFF
TGCAGCGCCGCCGGACTCGGCAACGAGCAGTTCTTC
>.|TRBJ1-5|TRBV19|.|14
CASTPGRLNQPQHF
TGTGCCAGTACCCCAGGACGGCTCAATCAGCCCCAGCATTTT
>TRBD1|TRBJ1-5|TRBV10-3|.|21
CAISAKPLGQGETYSNQPQHF
TGTGCCATCAGTGCGAAACCCCTCGGACAGGGGGAAACATATAGCAATCAGCCCCAGCATTTT
>.|TRBJ2-1|TRBV7-6|.|15
CASSLTDSSYNEQFF
TGTGCCAGCAGCCTAACGGACAGCTCCTACAATGAGCAGTTCTTC
>TRBD2|TRBJ2-7|TRBV7-3|.|13
CASSLSGTNEQYF
TGTGCCAGCAGCTTGAGCGGGACTAATGAGCAGTACTTC
>TRBD2|TRBJ2-7|TRBV4-1|.|15
CASSQVAGGPGEQYF
TGCGCCAGCAGCCAAGTAGCGGGAGGGCCTGGTGAGCAGTACTTC
>.|TRBJ2-5|TRBV14|.|15
CASSQVWTPRETQYF
TGTGCCAGCAGCCAAGTTTGGACGCCCAGAGAGACCCAGTACTTC
>.|TRBJ1-1|TRBV6-4|.|13
CASSDSVSTEAFF
TGTGCCAGCAGTGACTCGGTCAGCACTGAAGCTTTCTTT
>TRBD1|TRBJ2-7|TRBV18|.|14
CASSPTGARHEQYF
TGTGCCAGCTCACCAACAGGGGCAAGGCACGAGCAGTACTTC
>.|TRBJ2-6|TRBV12-5|once|18
CASGQANAGQSRANVLTF
TGTGCTAGTGGTCAGGCAAATGCAGGACAAAGTCGGGCCAACGTCCTGACTTTC
>.|TRBJ2-1|TRBV27|.|12
CASSWGGDGQFF
TGTGCCAGCAGTTGGGGCGGGGACGGGCAGTTCTTC
>TRBD1|TRBJ1-3|TRBV5-1|.|18
CASSSTGQGAVSGNTIYF
TGCGCCAGCAGTTCAACGGGGCAGGGGGCCGTCTCTGGAAACACCATATATTTT
>.|TRBJ2-7|TRBV29-1|.|13
CSVADREAYEQYF
TGCAGCGTGGCCGACAGGGAGGCCTACGAGCAGTACTTC
>TRBD1|TRBJ2-7|TRBV7-9|.|17
CASSLDNLAGGEYEQYF
TGTGCCAGCAGCTTAGATAATTTGGCAGGGGGCGAATACGAGCAGTACTTC
>TRBD1|TRBJ2-1|TRBV5-5|.|16
CASSLEGTGRVTEQFF
TGTGCCAGCAGCTTGGAGGGGACAGGGAGGGTCACTGAGCAGTTCTTC
>.|TRBJ1-1|TRBV25-1|few|16
CASSEYSGGVDTEAFF
TGTGCCAGCAGTGAATACTCGGGGGGTGTCGACACTGAAGCTTTCTTT
>TRBD2|TRBJ2-7|TRBV7-2|.|16
CASSPLGLAGGYEQYF
TGTGCCAGCAGCCCGCTGGGACTAGCGGGAGGGTACGAGCAGTACTTC
>TRBD1|TRBJ1-2|TRBV6-5|.|15
CASSFPDGQGRGYTF
TGTGCCAGCAGTTTCCCGGACGGACAGGGCAGAGGCTACACCTTC
>.|TRBJ2-7|TRBV7-9|.|15
CASSLGSFGSYEQYF
TGTGCCAGCAGCTTAGGTAGTTTCGGCTCCTACGAGCAGTACTTC
>.|TRBJ2-7|TRBV6-5|.|15
CASSYSAGSSYEQYF
TGTGCCAGCAGTTACTCGGCGGGTAGCTCCTACGAGCAGTACTTC
>.|TRBJ1-5|TRBV7-9|.|14
CASTLDGFNQPQHF
TGTGCCAGCACGCTGGACGGTTTCAATCAGCCCCAGCATTTT
>.|TRBJ1-1|TRBV29-1|.|17
CSVSESKDSSVNTEAFF
TGCAGCGTTTCAGAGAGCAAGGACAGTTCCGTGAACACTGAAGCTTTCTTT
>.|TRBJ1-3|TRBV5-4|.|12
CATYSSGNTIYF
TGTGCCACCTATAGCTCTGGAAACACCATATATTTT
>.|TRBJ2-5|TRBV29-1|.|11
CSANTQGSQYF
TGCAGCGCAAATACCCAGGGATCCCAGTACTTC
>TRBD1|TRBJ1-1|TRBV7-9|.|15
CASSPQTGWATEAFF
TGTGCCAGCAGCCCTCAGACAGGGTGGGCCACTGAAGCTTTCTTT
>.|TRBJ1-3|TRBV4-3|.|16
CASSHFAGTAGNTIYF
TGCGCCAGCAGCCATTTCGCCGGGACTGCTGGAAACACCATATATTTT
>.|TRBJ2-7|TRBV7-6|.|13
CASRPTQGREQYF
TGTGCCAGCAGACCAACCCAGGGTCGCGAGCAGTACTTC
>.|TRBJ2-3|TRBV2|.|15
CASSGSSSSTDTQYF
TGTGCCAGCAGTGGTAGTAGTTCTAGCACAGATACGCAGTATTTT
>.|TRBJ2-7|TRBV9|.|16
CASSGQPTGRGYEQYF
TGTGCCAGCAGCGGACAACCGACAGGGAGGGGCTACGAGCAGTACTTC
>.|TRBJ1-5|TRBV27|.|13
CASSLSGGQPQHF
TGTGCCAGCAGTTTATCGGGAGGGCAGCCCCAGCATTTT
>.|TRBJ2-1|TRBV6-5|once|15
CASSATGTLTNEQFF
TGTGCCAGCAGTGCAACCGGGACCCTGACCAATGAGCAGTTCTTC
>.|TRBJ2-7|TRBV7-8|.|13
CASSPRLAYEQYF
TGTGCCAGCAGCCCGAGACTTGCCTACGAGCAGTACTTC
>.|TRBJ2-5|TRBV2|.|13
CASSESADATQYF
TGTGCCAGCAGTGAATCTGCGGACGCGACCCAGTACTTC
>.|TRBJ2-2|TRBV30|.|15
CAWDLFGANTGELFF
TGTGCCTGGGATCTTTTCGGCGCGAACACCGGGGAGCTGTTTTTT